This note documents a single T cell receptor beta chain sequence. The germline CDR1 and CDR2 sequences are DFQATT and SNEGSKA (reference sequence). There are 13 residues in the CDR3. The junction had 7 bases not matched to a gene; V was cut back by 1 base and J by 7 bases. This entry comes from a study of metastatic and nonmetastatic thyroid tumors. There were no patients who had received any treatment before thyroid surgery. TCRdb reanalyzed the PCR reads with MiXCR. The sample has around 18,000 clones, under 30% seen once. V gene TRBV20-1 combines with J gene TRBJ2-7; 7 bases are shared with TRBD2. This sequence was found in a female donor with papillary thyroid cancer or a benign thyroid nodule (not recorded which). Some clones in this sample may be carry-over from other donors' samples. Sequences were obtained from tumor tissue. The CDR3 region has the DNA TGCAGTGCTAGAGCCCCCGGGGGGTGGGAGCAGTACTTC. Translated, it gives CSARAPGGWEQYF.